The next 10 T cell receptor beta chains were all read from a single sample in a study of blood T cell repertoires in COVID-19. Profiled with immunoSEQ multiplex PCR; TCRdb holds only in-frame clones, not every one. The sample carries about 280,000 clones, around 90% recorded once. The sample was peripheral blood. The receptors derive from a young man with active or convalescent COVID-19.

This chain uses TRBV7-6 with TRBJ2-7, with D maybe TRBD1 (6 bases). The CDR3 has 16 amino acids. CDR1 is SGHVS and CDR2 is FNYEAQ in the germline V gene. Trimming pared 4 bases from V and 2 bases from J, leaving 18 bases between. The CDR3 protein is CASSSLIGQRPYEQYF. The CDR3 nucleotides are TGTGCCAGCAGCTCCTTAATAGGACAGAGACCCTACGAGCAGTACTTC. Full variable domain (rest looked up from reference TRBV7-6 and TRBJ2-7): GAGVSQSPRYKVTKRGQDVALRCDPISGHVSLYWYRQALGQGPEFLTYFNYEAQQDKSGLPNDRFSAERPEGSISTLTIQRTEQRDSAMYRCASSSLIGQRPYEQYFGPGTRLTVT.

V usage is TRBV27 and J usage is TRBJ1-1; 10 bases match TRBD1. Trimming at V came to 5 bases and at J to 5 bases, leaving 11 bases not matched to a gene. Germline V gives CDR1 MNHEY, CDR2 SMNVEV (reference sequence). This CDR3 is 16 amino acids long. The CDR3 is CASSDLKRTGGTEAFF. DNA for the CDR3: TGTGCCAGCAGTGACCTCAAGAGGACAGGGGGAACTGAAGCTTTCTTT.

This chain connects TRBV4-3 to TRBJ1-2; 9 nucleotides agree with TRBD1. The CDR3 extends over 15 amino acids. J lost 2 bases, V lost 3 bases, and 4 bases had no gene match. Germline V gene sequence: CDR1 LGHNA, CDR2 YSLEER. CDR3 residues: CASSQNRGQNYGYTF. DNA of the CDR3: TGCGCCAGCAGCCAGAACAGGGGGCAGAACTATGGCTACACCTTC.

The chain combines TRBV5-1 with TRBJ1-5, with 7 bases fitting TRBD1. V lost 2 bases and J lost 7; bases outside the gene matches: 3. Germline CDR1 reads SGHRS; CDR2 reads YFSETQ. The length of the CDR3 is 13 residues. In nucleotides, the CDR3 is TGCGCCAGCAGCTTCGACAGGGACCAGCCCCAGCATTTT. This gives the protein CASSFDRDQPQHF.

The J gene is TRBJ2-1, the V gene TRBV19, with a weak D call TRBD2 (6 bases). The CDR3 contains 15 residues. Germline V gene lookup returns CDR1 LNHDA and CDR2 SQIVND (reference sequence). V lost 3 bases, J lost 9 bases, and 18 bases lay in between. The CDR3 reads CASSISWSAGGEQFF. CDR3 DNA: TGTGCCAGTAGTATTAGTTGGTCAGCGGGTGGTGAGCAGTTCTTC.

CDR3 sequence reads: CASSEHWGGGYEQYF. CDR3 nucleotides: TGTGCCAGCAGCGAACATTGGGGGGGTGGCTACGAGCAGTACTTC. The V call is TRBV9, the J call TRBJ2-7, with 7 bases lining up with TRBD2. Germline values: CDR1 SGDLS, CDR2 YYNGEE. This CDR3 is 15 amino acids long. V trimming: 3 bases; J trimming: 3 bases; junction bases outside the gene matches: 9.

V gene TRBV7-8 combines with J gene TRBJ2-5, with TRBD2 matching over 7 bases. The germline V gene encodes CDR1 SGHVS and CDR2 FQNEAQ. The length of the CDR3 is 16 residues. The ends lost 3 bases at V and 0 bases at J; junction bases unmatched: 7. The chain's CDR3 is CASSFGLAVYQETQYF. The CDR3 region has the DNA TGTGCCAGCAGCTTCGGTCTAGCGGTGTACCAAGAGACCCAGTACTTC.

The rearrangement links TRBV14 to TRBJ2-7; 7 bases line up with TRBD2. CDR1 and CDR2 (germline): SGHDN, FVKESK. The trim removed 0 bases at V and 6 bases at J, leaving 8 bases unmatched. The CDR3 has 15 residues. CDR3 sequence (DNA): TGTGCCAGCAGCCAAGAGACGGGGGGACTACGCGAGCAGTACTTC. As protein: CASSQETGGLREQYF.

The chain has TRBV24-1 and TRBJ1-2, with D possibly matching TRBD1 (6 bases). Trimming removed 3 bases at V and 13 bases at J, with 17 bases between. Germline V gene lookup returns CDR1 KGHDR and CDR2 SFDVKD. The CDR3 is made up of 13 amino acids. The CDR3 bases are TGTGCCACCAGTGATCAGACAGGCCTAGGTTTCACCTTC. Translating gives CATSDQTGLGFTF.

This clone was seen just once. The CDR3 here is CASSLVGGTEQQPQHF. CDR3 DNA: TGCGCCAGCAGCTTGGTAGGGGGGACAGAACAACAGCCCCAGCATTTT. The genes are TRBV5-1 and TRBJ1-5; 7 positions match TRBD1. With 0 bases clipped from V and 7 bases from J, the junction kept 10 bases outside the gene matches. This CDR3 spans 16 amino acids. Germline V gene lookup returns CDR1 SGHRS and CDR2 YFSETQ.